Each of the 11 T cell receptor beta chains below was sequenced from the same sample in a study of cytotoxic CD8 clonotypes in ibrutinib-treated CLL. Method: immunoSEQ multiplex PCR; TCRdb's copy keeps in-frame clones and lacks some. The profile shows about 300,000 clones, more than 70% of them singletons. This specimen was PBMCs, taken at disease progression, from a patient treated with ibrutinib. All receptors come from a human donor with chronic lymphocytic leukemia.

The chain has TRBV5-1 and TRBJ1-1; perhaps TRBD1 as D (5 bases). The V gene lost 1 base and the J gene lost 1 base, with 8 bases spanning the gap. The CDR3 consists of 14 residues. CDR1 is SGHRS, CDR2 YFSETQ, per germline. The CDR3: CASSLTGSNTEAFF. CDR3 DNA: TGCGCCAGCAGCTTGACAGGATCGAACACTGAAGCTTTCTTT.

The rearrangement joins TRBV5-6 to TRBJ2-3; no reliable D call. Per germline, CDR1 SGHDT and CDR2 YYEEEE. V lost 2 bases and J 1 base, leaving 5 bases between the germline ends. The CDR3 consists of 13 residues. CDR3 sequence (DNA): TGTGCCAGCAGCTTTCGAGGCACAGATACGCAGTATTTT. It yields the protein CASSFRGTDTQYF.

As to this clone: Other DNA sequences in this sample translate to the same CDR3. The chain employs TRBV7-6 and TRBJ2-5; no firm D call. Germline CDR1 reads SGHVS; CDR2 reads FNYEAQ. The CDR3 length is 14 residues. V gave up 0 bases and J gave up 2 bases, with 7 bases separating them. CDR3 in DNA: TGTGCCAGCAGCTTAGCGGGTGGGCAAGAGACCCAGTACTTC. The encoded protein is CASSLAGGQETQYF. Looking up the rest from reference TRBV7-6 and TRBJ2-5 gives the full variable domain: GAGVSQSPRYKVTKRGQDVALRCDPISGHVSLYWYRQALGQGPEFLTYFNYEAQQDKSGLPNDRFSAERPEGSISTLTIQRTEQRDSAMYRCASSLAGGQETQYFGPGTRLLVL.

The rearrangement links TRBV25-1 to TRBJ2-7; D may be TRBD1 (6 bases). The CDR3 has 13 amino acids. Trimming took off 1 base at V and 9 bases at J, with 13 bases between the two ends. Per the germline V gene, CDR1 is MGHDK and CDR2 is SYGVNS. The CDR3 bases are TGTGCCAGCAGTGAATCAGGCAGGGGTGGGCAGTACTTC. Encoded protein: CASSESGRGGQYF.

This clone has just a few counts. The chain is built from TRBV5-4 and TRBJ2-5; D is undetermined. Germline assignment: CDR1 SGHNT and CDR2 YYREEE (reference sequence). CDR3 length: 14 amino acids. Trimming pared 5 bases from V and 1 base from J, leaving 12 bases between. The chain's CDR3 is CASSSAGVQETQYF. For the CDR3, the DNA is TGTGCCAGCAGTTCAGCAGGCGTCCAAGAGACCCAGTACTTC.

The rearrangement uses TRBV7-6 and TRBJ2-3; D remains ambiguous. The CDR3 has 12 residues. Germline V gene data show CDR1 as SGHVS and CDR2 as FNYEAQ. V lost 3 bases and J lost 4, with 5 bases in between. The CDR3 nucleotides are TGTGCCAGCAGCTTCCACCCAGATACGCAGTATTTT. Its translation: CASSFHPDTQYF. Full variable domain (remainder filled in from reference TRBV7-6 and TRBJ2-3): GAGVSQSPRYKVTKRGQDVALRCDPISGHVSLYWYRQALGQGPEFLTYFNYEAQQDKSGLPNDRFSAERPEGSISTLTIQRTEQRDSAMYRCASSFHPDTQYFGPGTRLTVL.

This clone was seen a handful of times. The V gene is TRBV2, the J gene TRBJ2-2; unclear D gene. V lost 3 bases to trimming and J lost 5 bases, with 4 bases between them. This CDR3 is 12 amino acids long. Germline CDR1 reads SNHLY; CDR2 reads FYNNEI. In nucleotides, the CDR3 is TGTGCCAGCAGTGATGAGACCGGGGAGCTGTTTTTT. Translating it yields CASSDETGELFF.

The chain recombines TRBV9 with TRBJ1-3, with 7 bases identical to TRBD1. CDR1 and CDR2 (germline): SGDLS, YYNGEE. V shed 4 bases and J 3 bases; nucleotides not matched to a gene: 13. CDR3 length: 17 amino acids. For the CDR3, the DNA is TGTGCCAGCAGCCCGACCGGGACAGCCCGCATTGGAAACACCATATATTTT. Amino acids: CASSPTGTARIGNTIYF. Filled out from reference TRBV9 and TRBJ1-3, the complete variable domain reads DSGVTQTPKHLITATGQRVTLRCSPRSGDLSVYWYQQSLDQGLQFLIQYYNGEERAKGNILERFSAQQFPDLHSELNLSSLELGDSALYFCASSPTGTARIGNTIYFGEGSWLTVV.

The chain is built from TRBV7-3 and TRBJ2-1; D unclear. Trimming took 0 bases from V and 7 from J, leaving 10 bases between them. The CDR3 loop spans 14 amino acids. CDR1 is SGHTA and CDR2 is FQGTGA in the germline V gene. The chain's CDR3 is CASSLTLGYNEQFF. The CDR3 coding sequence is TGTGCCAGCAGCTTAACGTTGGGGTATAATGAGCAGTTCTTC.

Comment on this clone: The junction departs from the called germline gene at one end, perhaps through a read error. V gene TRBV29-1 combines with J gene TRBJ2-3; D remains ambiguous. CDR1 is SQVTM and CDR2 is ANQGSEA in the germline V gene. The CDR3 loop spans 9 amino acids. CDR3 protein: CSVEDTQYF. The CDR3 bases are TGCAGCGTGGAAGATACGCAGTATTTT.

V and J are TRBV27 and TRBJ1-2; D unclear. This CDR3 contains 14 residues. The V gene's germline CDR1 is MNHEY and CDR2 SMNVEV (reference sequence). The ends were cut back, 5 bases at V and 2 bases at J, with 12 bases in the middle. The chain's CDR3 is CASSPHPENYGYTF. In nucleotides, the CDR3 is TGTGCCAGCAGTCCGCACCCTGAGAACTATGGCTACACCTTC.